This record concerns one TCR beta chain sequence. Its antigen is still unknown. The V end was cut by 5 bases, the J end by 0 bases, with 11 bases between. This CDR3 region has 15 residues. CDR1 and CDR2 from the germline V gene are SGHTA and FQGNSA. Any history of autoimmune disease or systemic immunosuppression disqualified patients. At baseline, cycle 4 day 1, and cycle 7 day 1, blood was sampled. The data derive from a study of OX40 agonist ivuxolimab in advanced cancers. Study context: The dose-escalation cohort was roughly 84% male, with a mean age of 60 years, ranging about 20 to 85. The study, taken as a whole, reports: The study found among the lowest clonal expansion in partial responders at 0.1-3.0 mg/kg.

Method: immunoSEQ multiplex PCR; TCRdb's copy keeps in-frame clones and lacks some. This table holds under 95,000 clones, approximately 86% found once. This TCR was recovered from an adult with an advanced solid tumor such as melanoma, head and neck, liver or kidney cancer. J is TRBJ2-4 and V is TRBV7-2; D may correspond to TRBD1 or TRBD2 (5 bases each). The input for sequencing was CD4+ or CD8+ T cells sorted from blood, taken in a trial of the OX40 agonist ivuxolimab. CDR3 in amino acids: CASSPGGPAKNIQYF. In DNA, the CDR3 is TGTGCCAGCAGCCCTGGGGGACCAGCCAAAAACATTCAGTACTTC.